This TCR beta chain was obtained from a study of cytomegalovirus exposure and HLA in healthy donors. To note about this clone: The antigen is undetermined.

The CDR3 length is 16 residues. CDR1 SEHNR and CDR2 FQNEAQ come from the germline V gene (reference sequence). Trimming removed 2 bases at V and 5 bases at J, with 17 bases between. Study-level results: From TCR beta sequences, most subjects' HLA-A and HLA-B alleles were reportedly predicted accurately.

PCR used 60 Vbeta primers and 13 Jbeta primers. Clones were sequenced by immunoSEQ multiplex PCR, and TCRdb holds only the in-frame ones, with some missing. Seen here are some 180,000 clones, about four fifths observed once, and the top ten hold 1.5% to 2%. Whereas donors were nominally healthy upon sampling, unrecorded immune exposures were probable. Material for sequencing was PBMCs. This sequence joins TRBV7-9 and TRBJ2-3; D perhaps matches TRBD2 (6 bases). The TCR originated in a woman in her thirties in good health and CMV-seronegative. CDR3 loop: CASSLYRASDRDTQYF. For the CDR3, the DNA is TGTGCCAGCAGCTTATATAGGGCTAGCGATCGAGATACGCAGTATTTT.